The 10 T cell receptor beta chains presented below share a single source sample, sequenced in a study of T cell changes during pregnancy in multiple sclerosis. Using immunoSEQ multiplex PCR, the repertoire was profiled, and TCRdb retains in-frame clones only, with some absent. The repertoire has approximately 74,000 clones, approximately 90% of them found once; the top ten carry over 3%. The sample in question was peripheral blood, obtained before pregnancy. These receptors were taken from a female donor with multiple sclerosis, enrolled in a pregnancy study.

The CDR3 bases are TGTGCCAGCAGCTTAGAAGCATGGGTAGCGGAGTACAATGAGCAGTTCTTC. This translates into CASSLEAWVAEYNEQFF. The chain links TRBV11-2 to TRBJ2-1; tentative D call: TRBD2 (6 bases). The germline V and J ends were trimmed by 0 bases and 4 bases, with 16 bases remaining between them. The germline V gene encodes CDR1 SGHAT and CDR2 FQNNGV. The CDR3 consists of 17 residues.

The chain employs TRBV6-5 and TRBJ2-5, with 8 bases identical to TRBD2. V lost 2 bases to trimming and J lost 0 bases; unmatched junction nucleotides: 5. Germline V gene lookup returns CDR1 MNHEY and CDR2 SVGAGI. CDR3 length: 16 residues. CDR3 in DNA: TGTGCCAGCAGTTACCAACGGGGGGGGTACCAAGAGACCCAGTACTTC. As protein: CASSYQRGGYQETQYF.

The chain has TRBV18 and TRBJ1-5; D is unclear. CDR3 length: 13 residues. Germline V gene sequence: CDR1 KGHSH, CDR2 LQKENI. Trimming took 2 bases from V and 5 from J, leaving 7 bases between them. The CDR3 here is CASSPLGDQPQHF. In DNA, the CDR3 is TGTGCCAGCTCACCATTGGGCGATCAGCCCCAGCATTTT.

The rearrangement links TRBV5-1 to TRBJ1-1; TRBD1 agrees at 7 bases. This CDR3 has 14 amino acids. Germline V lookup: CDR1 SGHRS, CDR2 YFSETQ. The junction had 11 bases not matched to a gene; V was cut back by 7 bases and J by 5 bases. This CDR3 reads CASRQNDRETEAFF. CDR3 nucleotides: TGCGCCAGCCGCCAAAACGACAGGGAGACTGAAGCTTTCTTT.

This rearrangement joins TRBV7-2 to TRBJ1-2, with D tentatively TRBD1 (6 bases). This CDR3 comprises 14 residues. Germline loops: CDR1 SGHTA, CDR2 FQGNSA. Trimming removed 5 bases at V and 8 bases at J, with 18 bases between. The CDR3, as DNA: TGTGCCAGCAGCATAGACCCAGGGAGGGGGGGCTACACCTTC. Its translation: CASSIDPGRGGYTF.

This clone was seen a few times. CDR3 region: CATKGGDSYNEQFF. The CDR3 nucleotides read TGTGCCACCAAGGGGGGGGACTCCTACAATGAGCAGTTCTTC. This chain joins TRBV10-3 and TRBJ2-1, with a possible D match to TRBD2 (7 bases). V lost 10 bases and J 0 bases, leaving 13 bases between the germline ends. The germline CDR1 and CDR2 sequences are ENHRY and SYGVKD. The CDR3 consists of 14 residues.

In its sample, this clone was seen once. This chain links TRBV2 with TRBJ2-5, with D possibly being TRBD2 (6 bases). Germline V gene data show CDR1 as SNHLY and CDR2 as FYNNEI. V lost 6 bases and J 5 bases, leaving 28 bases between the germline ends. The CDR3 loop spans 18 amino acids. The CDR3 DNA reads as TGTGCCAGCAGGAAAGGCGGGGCCGGACCCCCTCTTTGGGAGACCCAGTACTTC. Amino acid sequence: CASRKGGAGPPLWETQYF.

The V and J genes are TRBV11-2 and TRBJ2-1, with 9 bases aligning to TRBD2. V lost 2 bases to trimming and J lost 2 bases; unmatched junction nucleotides: 4. The CDR3 extends over 16 amino acids. Germline-derived CDR1 and CDR2 are SGHAT and FQNNGV. The CDR3, as DNA: TGTGCCAGCAGCTTACGGACTAGCGTCACCTACAATGAGCAGTTCTTC. Its translation: CASSLRTSVTYNEQFF.

The J gene is TRBJ1-1, the V gene TRBV10-2; no reliable D call. This CDR3 contains 16 residues. V was pared by 0 bases and J by 6 bases, with 17 bases between. Germline CDR1 reads WSHSY; CDR2 reads SAAADI. The DNA of the CDR3 is TGCGCCAGCAGTGAGTCGACGGGCGAGGGTTTGCCTGAAGCTTTCTTT. Its protein product is CASSESTGEGLPEAFF.

This clone occurred a few times. This rearrangement joins TRBV10-1 to TRBJ1-1; tentative D call: TRBD1 (5 bases). V was trimmed by 6 bases and J by 1 base, leaving 9 bases between them. The V gene's germline CDR1 is WNHNN and CDR2 SYGVQD (reference sequence). CDR3 length: 13 amino acids. CDR3 amino acids: CASRVDTNTEAFF. The DNA of the CDR3 is TGCGCCAGCAGAGTGGACACGAACACTGAAGCTTTCTTT.